This T cell receptor beta chain was identified during a study of blood T cell repertoires in COVID-19. In germline, CDR1 is MGHRA, CDR2 YSYEKL. CDR3 length equals 13 residues. V gave up 3 bases and J gave up 3 bases; unmatched junction bases: 1. Only in-frame clones appear in the TCRdb table, and some are missing; sequencing was by immunoSEQ multiplex PCR. The table includes about 43,000 clones, approximately 88% detected once. The V and J genes are TRBV4-1 and TRBJ2-5; 7 nucleotides line up with TRBD1. The TCR sequence derives from a man aged 55 to 70 with active COVID-19. The sequenced material came from peripheral blood. The chain's CDR3 is CASSQGTEETQYF. CDR3 nucleotides: TGCGCCAGCAGCCAGGGGACAGAAGAGACCCAGTACTTC.